What follows is one T cell receptor (beta chain) and its context. Its antigen remains unidentified. This specimen belongs to a study of T cells in Graves' hyperthyroidism and ophthalmopathy. This CDR3 is 14 amino acids long. V was clipped by 3 bases and J by 1 base, with 9 bases between them. The germline V gene encodes CDR1 SEHNR and CDR2 FQNEAQ (reference sequence). Researchers took RNA transcripts and amplified the TCR beta CDR3 regions from them. Using the HTBI primer set, a first-round RT-PCR was run on the TCR CDR3. TCRdb ran MiXCR on the multiplex PCR reads and lists one entry per CDR3 protein. The sample records about 640,000 distinct CDR3 sequences, around 21% being singletons. Study conclusions and caveats: Most thyroid clonotypes with frequency above 0.001 were detected in blood.

The chain is built from TRBV7-9 and TRBJ2-5; D not resolved. The TCR originated in a young man with Graves' ophthalmopathy. The sequencing sample was made of blood. CDR3 nucleotides: TGTGCCAGCAGCTTGACAAACAGCCAAGAGACCCAGTACTTC. Amino acids: CASSLTNSQETQYF.